This T cell receptor (beta chain) was sequenced in a study of blood T cell repertoires in COVID-19. Original processing notes: Using reference gene primer amplification, nucleated cell counts were estimated. Clones were read by immunoSEQ multiplex PCR, and TCRdb kept only the in-frame ones, dropping some. V, J and clone size reflect that table, while D and trimming were determined from the DNA. The data hold 20,000 to 30,000 clones, with nearly 90% observed a single time. Germline V gene lookup returns CDR1 ENHRY and CDR2 SYGVKD. This CDR3 contains 15 residues. Trimming at V came to 6 bases and at J to 2 bases, leaving 6 bases not matched to a gene.

Sequenced material: peripheral blood. The chain has TRBV10-3 and TRBJ1-1; 10 positions agree with TRBD1. The TCR comes from a woman aged 60 to 75 with active COVID-19. CDR3 bases: TGTGCCATCAGCCTCGGGACAGGGGTCAACACTGAAGCTTTCTTT. Translating it yields CAISLGTGVNTEAFF.